This passage covers 25 T cell receptor beta chains from one sample sequenced in a study of blood T cell repertoires in COVID-19. The method was immunoSEQ multiplex PCR; TCRdb's version includes in-frame clones alone and lacks a portion of them. Of about 36,000 clones listed, around 90% are singletons. The sequenced material came from peripheral blood. The receptors were sampled from a man in his sixties with acute or convalescent COVID-19.

The V gene is TRBV6-5, the J gene TRBJ1-2, with TRBD1 identical over 7 bases. CDR1 is MNHEY, CDR2 SVGAGI, per germline. There are 14 residues in the CDR3. The V and J ends lost 6 bases and 3 bases, in that order; junction bases with no gene match: 7. CDR3: CASRRYRGYYGYTF. CDR3 in DNA: TGTGCCAGCAGGCGCTACAGGGGATACTATGGCTACACCTTC.

The chain is built from TRBV3-1 (or the pseudogene TRBV3-2) and TRBJ2-1; TRBD2 aligns across 8 bases. CDR3 length: 15 residues. Germline V gives CDR1 LGHDT, CDR2 YNNKEL (reference sequence). V trimming: 4 bases; J trimming: 1 base; junction bases outside the gene matches: 3. In DNA form, the CDR3 reads TGTGCCAGCAGCCCGAGCGGGAGATCCTACAATGAGCAGTTCTTC. It translates to CASSPSGRSYNEQFF.

The rearrangement links TRBV5-8 to TRBJ2-3; 8 bases fit TRBD1. The CDR3 is made up of 17 amino acids. J lost 1 base, V lost 0 bases, and 7 bases had no gene match. In germline, CDR1 is SGHTS, CDR2 YDEGEE. CDR3 protein: CASSLGQGATGTDTQYF. The DNA for the CDR3 is TGTGCCAGCAGCTTGGGGCAGGGGGCGACCGGCACAGATACGCAGTATTTT. Full variable domain (outside the CDR3, taken from reference TRBV5-8 and TRBJ2-3): EAGVTQSPTHLIKTRGQQATLRCSPISGHTSVYWYQQALGLGLQFLLWYDEGEERNRGNFPPRFSGRQFPNYSSELNVNALELEDSALYLCASSLGQGATGTDTQYFGPGTRLTVL.

This chain links TRBV7-9 with TRBJ1-4; no firm D call. CDR1 and CDR2 from the germline V gene are SEHNR and FQNEAQ (reference sequence). Between the trimmed V and J ends, which lost 6 bases and 7 bases, there was a span of 15 bases. The CDR3 is made up of 14 amino acids. The CDR3 reads CASRREEASEKLFF. DNA for the CDR3: TGTGCCAGCAGACGGGAAGAAGCAAGTGAAAAACTGTTTTTT.

This chain's CDR3 is CASSSGQLEAFF. The CDR3 DNA follows: TGCGCCAGCAGCTCGGGACAGCTCGAAGCTTTCTTT. V and J are TRBV5-1 and TRBJ1-1, with 7 bases that match TRBD1. Germline V gives CDR1 SGHRS, CDR2 YFSETQ. The CDR3 contains 12 residues. After removal of 3 bases from V and 8 bases from J, the junction contained 4 bases not matched to a gene.

This chain joins TRBV12-3 or TRBV12-4 and TRBJ2-3; unclear D gene. With 3 bases removed from V and 4 bases from J, the gap between germline ends came to 5 bases. CDR3 size: 12 residues. The CDR3 nucleotides read TGTGCCAGCAGTTTTTCTTCAGATACGCAGTATTTT. Protein product: CASSFSSDTQYF.

This chain joins TRBV5-5 and TRBJ2-1, with a tentative D call TRBD2 (5 bases). Trimming stripped 2 bases from V and 3 bases from J, with 15 bases between. This CDR3 is 16 amino acids long. Germline V gives CDR1 SGHKS, CDR2 YYEKEE (reference sequence). In DNA form, the CDR3 reads TGTGCCAGCAGCTTAGGATCCGCTAGCATCTACAATGAGCAGTTCTTC. Translating it yields CASSLGSASIYNEQFF.

The chain uses TRBV30 and TRBJ1-2, with 8 bases fitting TRBD1. Germline assignment: CDR1 GTSNPN and CDR2 SVGIG (reference sequence). This CDR3 is built from 13 residues. The J segment lost 3 bases and the V segment lost 4 bases, leaving 4 bases of the junction unmatched. The chain's CDR3 is CAWKKGQDYGYTF. The CDR3 coding sequence is TGTGCCTGGAAAAAGGGACAGGACTATGGCTACACCTTC.

J is TRBJ2-3 and V is TRBV7-2; TRBD1 agrees at 9 bases. Germline trimming cut 5 bases from V and 0 bases from J; bases unmatched to any gene: 3. The CDR3 spans 15 residues. Germline V gene lookup returns CDR1 SGHTA and CDR2 FQGNSA. CDR3 sequence: CASSVGQGSTDTQYF. The DNA for the CDR3 is TGTGCCAGCAGCGTTGGACAGGGGAGCACAGATACGCAGTATTTT.

This rearrangement joins TRBV7-8 to TRBJ1-2, with TRBD1 identical over 8 bases. Germline trimming cut 4 bases from V and 7 bases from J; bases unmatched to any gene: 11. The CDR3 sequence is 15 residues long. CDR1 is SGHVS and CDR2 is FQNEAQ in the germline V gene. The CDR3 is CASSSNGRGQLGYTF. CDR3 DNA: TGTGCCAGCAGCTCCAACGGCAGGGGGCAGCTTGGCTACACCTTC.

The chain links TRBV7-8 to TRBJ2-4; 14 nucleotides agree with TRBD2. Trimming cost V 0 bases and J 6 bases; bases outside gene matches: 1. Germline V CDR1 and CDR2: SGHVS, FQNEAQ. This CDR3 contains 16 residues. The CDR3 region has the DNA TGTGCCAGCAGCTTAGCCGGGACTAGCGGGAGAAACATTCAGTACTTC. It encodes CASSLAGTSGRNIQYF. The whole variable domain, remainder taken from reference TRBV7-8 and TRBJ2-4, is GAGVSQSPRYKVAKRGQDVALRCDPISGHVSLFWYQQALGQGPEFLTYFQNEAQLDKSGLPSDRFFAERPEGSVSTLKIQRTQQEDSAVYLCASSLAGTSGRNIQYFGAGTRLSVL.

The CDR3 nucleotides read TGCGCCAGCGGACAGAGTCAAGAGACCCAGTACTTC. This gives the protein CASGQSQETQYF. The chain has TRBV10-1 and TRBJ2-5, with D possibly TRBD1 on 6 matching bases. The CDR3 consists of 12 residues. Between the trimmed V and J ends, which lost 8 bases and 2 bases, there was a span of 9 bases. Germline V gene data show CDR1 as WNHNN and CDR2 as SYGVQD (reference sequence).

The chain carries TRBV11-2 and TRBJ2-1; TRBD2 aligns across 8 bases. Germline V gene lookup returns CDR1 SGHAT and CDR2 FQNNGV. The length of the CDR3 is 16 residues. The junction had 6 bases not matched to a gene; V was cut back by 5 bases and J by 0 bases. The CDR3 region is CASSERTSSSYNEQFF. As DNA, the CDR3 is TGTGCCAGCAGCGAGCGGACTAGCTCCTCCTACAATGAGCAGTTCTTC.

The chain carries TRBV25-1 and TRBJ2-2, with 8 bases aligning to TRBD1. V was clipped by 11 bases and J by 3 bases; unmatched bases: 8. Germline V gene sequence: CDR1 MGHDK, CDR2 SYGVNS. The CDR3 totals 14 residues. This chain's CDR3 is CAVTQGAYTGELFF. Written as DNA, the CDR3 is TGTGCCGTAACCCAGGGGGCGTACACCGGGGAGCTGTTTTTT. The complete variable domain, with remaining parts taken from reference TRBV25-1 and TRBJ2-2, reads EADIYQTPRYLVIGTGKKITLECSQTMGHDKMYWYQQDPGMELHLIHYSYGVNSTEKGDLSSESTVSRIRTEHFPLTLESARPSHTSQYLCAVTQGAYTGELFFGEGSRLTVL.

This sequence joins TRBV5-1 and TRBJ2-7; perhaps TRBD2 as D (6 bases). CDR3 size: 15 residues. V was clipped by 0 bases and J by 3 bases, with 13 bases between them. Germline values: CDR1 SGHRS, CDR2 YFSETQ. CDR3 DNA: TGCGCCAGCAGCTTGGTCGGAGGGTCCCACTACGAGCAGTACTTC. Amino acids: CASSLVGGSHYEQYF.

This chain connects TRBV5-1 to TRBJ2-5, with 14 bases that match TRBD2. Trimming at V came to 4 bases and at J to 6 bases, leaving 8 bases not matched to a gene. The germline V gene encodes CDR1 SGHRS and CDR2 YFSETQ. The CDR3 extends over 16 amino acids. CDR3 coding DNA: TGCGCCAGCAGCCCAGGGACTAGCGGGAGTCGGAAGACCCAGTACTTC. Translation gives CASSPGTSGSRKTQYF.

The chain uses TRBV18 and TRBJ2-1; 12 bases line up with TRBD2. The ends lost 3 bases at V and 5 bases at J; junction bases unmatched: 2. The germline V gene has CDR1 KGHSH and CDR2 LQKENI. The CDR3 runs 15 residues. CDR3 sequence: CASSPSSGRDNEQFF. The CDR3 bases are TGTGCCAGCTCACCGTCTAGCGGGAGGGACAATGAGCAGTTCTTC.

The chain has TRBV29-1 and TRBJ2-5; TRBD2 matches at 9 bases. J gave up 4 bases and V 4 bases, and 1 base lay outside the gene matches. The CDR3 has 12 amino acids. Germline loops: CDR1 SQVTM, CDR2 ANQGSEA. The CDR3 reads CSVALAGETQYF. The CDR3 DNA sequence: TGCAGCGTTGCACTAGCGGGAGAGACCCAGTACTTC. Filled out from reference TRBV29-1 and TRBJ2-5, the complete variable domain reads SAVISQKPSRDICQRGTSLTIQCQVDSQVTMMFWYRQQPGQSLTLIATANQGSEATYESGFVIDKFPISRPNLTFSTLTVSNMSPEDSSIYLCSVALAGETQYFGPGTRLLVL.

V and J are TRBV5-1 and TRBJ2-3; D not certain. The CDR3 has 15 amino acids. CDR1 and CDR2 (germline): SGHRS, YFSETQ. V lost 6 bases to trimming and J lost 0 bases, with 14 bases between them. Here the CDR3 DNA reads TGCGCCAGCACGTTGTTGGCCCATAGCACAGATACGCAGTATTTT. It encodes CASTLLAHSTDTQYF.

The gene calls are TRBV2 and TRBJ1-6, with 10 bases fitting TRBD1. V lost 5 bases, J lost 7 bases, and 5 bases stayed unmatched. From germline, CDR1 is SNHLY and CDR2 FYNNEI. The CDR3 runs to 15 residues. This CDR3 reads CASSSLTGGNSPLHF. In DNA form, the CDR3 reads TGTGCCAGCAGTAGTTTGACAGGGGGCAATTCACCCCTCCACTTT.

J is TRBJ2-7 and V is TRBV7-9; 13 bases match TRBD2. J was trimmed by 0 bases and V by 4 bases; bases with no gene match: 12. Per germline, CDR1 SEHNR and CDR2 FQNEAQ (reference sequence). The CDR3 runs 19 residues. CDR3 coding DNA: TGTGCCAGCAGCTCCATTCTGGGGACTAGCGGGAAGAGCTCCTACGAGCAGTACGTC. Protein sequence: CASSSILGTSGKSSYEQYV.

The chain is built from TRBV11-3 and TRBJ2-4, with TRBD2 as a possible D gene (5 bases). CDR1 and CDR2 (germline): SGHNT, YENEEA. The CDR3 is made up of 14 amino acids. Trimming removed 5 bases at V and 8 bases at J, with 16 bases between. CDR3 sequence: CASSRSRRTDIQYF. In nucleotides, the CDR3 is TGTGCCAGCAGCCGTTCACGGAGGACGGACATTCAGTACTTC.

The V and J genes are TRBV4-2 and TRBJ2-7; weak D call: TRBD2 (6 bases). Trimming left V 3 bases short and J 2 bases short, with 17 bases between. The CDR3 is 16 amino acids. CDR1 and CDR2 from the germline V gene are LGHNA and YNFKEQ. The CDR3 sequence: CASSQIRDSPAYEQYF. The CDR3 DNA sequence: TGTGCCAGCAGCCAGATCCGGGACTCGCCCGCCTACGAGCAGTACTTC.

J is TRBJ2-7 and V is TRBV16; a weak D match, TRBD2 (7 bases). Trimming cost V 4 bases and J 6 bases, with 16 bases left between them. The CDR3 is made up of 14 amino acids. Per germline, CDR1 KGHSY and CDR2 FQNENV. CDR3: CASSLFGGQGEQYF. Written as DNA, the CDR3 is TGTGCCAGCAGCCTCTTCGGGGGGCAGGGCGAGCAGTACTTC.

This rearrangement joins TRBV19 to TRBJ2-3, with 10 bases identical to TRBD2. V shed 2 bases, J shed 2 bases, and the junction held 7 bases outside the gene matches. Germline V gives CDR1 LNHDA, CDR2 SQIVND (reference sequence). There are 17 residues in the CDR3. In nucleotides, the CDR3 is TGTGCCAGTAGTATAAGCGGGAGGGGGGGATTCACAGATACGCAGTATTTT. Translated: CASSISGRGGFTDTQYF.